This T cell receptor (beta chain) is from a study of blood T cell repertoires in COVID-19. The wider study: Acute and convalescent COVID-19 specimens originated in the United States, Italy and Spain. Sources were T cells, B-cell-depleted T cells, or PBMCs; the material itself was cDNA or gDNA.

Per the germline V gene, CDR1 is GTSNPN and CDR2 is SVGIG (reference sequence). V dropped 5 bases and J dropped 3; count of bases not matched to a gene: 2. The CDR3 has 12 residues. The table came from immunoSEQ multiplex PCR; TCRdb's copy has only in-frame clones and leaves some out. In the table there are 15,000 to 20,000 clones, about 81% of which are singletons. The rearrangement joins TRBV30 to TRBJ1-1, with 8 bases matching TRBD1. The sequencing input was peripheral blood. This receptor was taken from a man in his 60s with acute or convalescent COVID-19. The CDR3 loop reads CAWHRGDTEAFF. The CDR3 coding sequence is TGTGCCTGGCACAGGGGGGACACTGAAGCTTTCTTT.